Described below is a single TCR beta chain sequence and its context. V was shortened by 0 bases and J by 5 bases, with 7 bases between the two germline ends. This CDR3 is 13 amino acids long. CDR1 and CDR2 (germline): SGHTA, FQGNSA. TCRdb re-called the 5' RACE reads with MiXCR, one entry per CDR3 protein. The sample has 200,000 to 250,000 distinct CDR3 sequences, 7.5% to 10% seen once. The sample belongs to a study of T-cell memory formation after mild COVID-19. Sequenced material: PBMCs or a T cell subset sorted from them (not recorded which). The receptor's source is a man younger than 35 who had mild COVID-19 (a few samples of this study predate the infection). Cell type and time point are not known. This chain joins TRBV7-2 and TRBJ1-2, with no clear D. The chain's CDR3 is CASSLASRYGYTF. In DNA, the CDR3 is TGTGCCAGCAGCTTAGCGTCCCGTTATGGCTACACCTTC. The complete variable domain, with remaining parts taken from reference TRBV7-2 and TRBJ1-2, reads GAGVSQSPSNKVTEKGKDVELRCDPISGHTALYWYRQSLGQGLEFLIYFQGNSAPDKSGLPSDRFSAERTGGSVSTLTIQRTQQEDSAVYLCASSLASRYGYTFGSGTRLTVV.